Each of the 5 T cell receptor beta chains below was sequenced from the same sample in a study of CD8+CD57+ T cells in acquired aplastic anemia. CDR3 and TCR beta VDJ profiling relied on genomic DNA as the template. Using its own MiXCR run on the reads, TCRdb lists one record per CDR3 protein. The sample has under 200,000 distinct CDR3 sequences, around 65% seen once. Sequencing used sorted CD4+, CD8+, or CD8+CD57+ T cells (not recorded which) from PBMCs. The receptors here all came from a human donor with severe aplastic anemia or a healthy control (not recorded which).

CDR3 nucleotides: TGTGCCAGCAGCCTCCGAGGAGGTTATGGCTACACCTTC. This codes for CASSLRGGYGYTF. The J gene is TRBJ1-2, the V gene TRBV27; D gene uncertain. This CDR3 has 13 residues. Trimming removed 6 bases at V and 5 bases at J, with 13 bases between. Germline V gene lookup returns CDR1 MNHEY and CDR2 SMNVEV (reference sequence).

The chain has TRBV6-1 and TRBJ2-7; TRBD2 matches 9 bases. Trimming removed 5 bases from V and 5 bases from J; junction bases left unmatched: 7. Germline values: CDR1 MNHNS, CDR2 SASEGT. The CDR3 contains 14 residues. The CDR3 protein is CASSPGVAGDEQYF. CDR3 in DNA: TGTGCCAGCAGTCCTGGGGTAGCGGGAGACGAGCAGTACTTC.

This clonotype has at least ten counts. The J gene is TRBJ1-2, the V gene TRBV20-1; 7 positions agree with TRBD1. This CDR3 spans 14 amino acids. Germline CDR1 reads DFQATT; CDR2 reads SNEGSKA (reference sequence). The trim removed 2 bases at V and 3 bases at J, leaving 6 bases unmatched. The CDR3 DNA reads as TGCAGTGCTAGAAGGAGCGGGACAGACTATGGCTACACCTTC. Translated: CSARRSGTDYGYTF.

This clonotype was counted between two and nine times. The chain has TRBV20-1 and TRBJ1-2; 7 bases agree with TRBD1. Germline V gives CDR1 DFQATT, CDR2 SNEGSKA (reference sequence). The length of the CDR3 is 14 residues. V was clipped by 0 bases and J by 6 bases; unmatched bases: 7. In DNA, the CDR3 is TGCAGTGCTAGAGATTCCGGACAGGTAGATGGCTACACCTTC. Translated: CSARDSGQVDGYTF.

This rearrangement joins TRBV13 to TRBJ2-1; the match to TRBD1 covers 9 bases. V shed 0 bases and J 15 bases; nucleotides not matched to a gene: 24. This CDR3 spans 19 amino acids. Germline V gene data show CDR1 as PRHDT and CDR2 as FYEKMQ (reference sequence). The CDR3 sequence: CASSLGLGQGREKLWVPFF. In DNA form, the CDR3 reads TGTGCCAGCAGCTTAGGCCTGGGACAGGGTCGCGAAAAACTGTGGGTACCGTTCTTC.